The 17 T cell receptor beta chains below were found in one sample sequenced in a study of blood T cell repertoires in COVID-19. Assay: immunoSEQ multiplex PCR; the TCRdb copy retains only in-frame clones and omits some. The sample lists nearly 250,000 clones; about 84% were seen once. Sample: PBMCs or T cells enriched from blood (not recorded which). The receptor set was obtained from a woman between 45 and 65 years old who had recovered from COVID-19.

The chain joins TRBV25-1 to TRBJ2-7; maybe TRBD1 (5 bases). Germline V gene lookup returns CDR1 MGHDK and CDR2 SYGVNS. Trimming removed 4 bases from V and 6 bases from J, with 7 bases in between. This CDR3 spans 11 amino acids. The DNA of the CDR3 is TGTGCCAGCAGTGTGGGGCGCGAGCAGTACTTC. Translation gives CASSVGREQYF.

This chain joins TRBV6-1 and TRBJ2-1, with a possible D match to TRBD1 (6 bases). Trimming shortened V by 3 bases and J by 5 bases, and 14 bases separated the two germline ends. This CDR3 is 15 amino acids long. From germline, CDR1 is MNHNS and CDR2 SASEGT. CDR3 coding DNA: TGTGCCAGCAGTGATTGGGCAGGGGCAAACAATGAGCAGTTCTTC. It yields the protein CASSDWAGANNEQFF.

This clone was counted once. This chain connects TRBV6-6 to TRBJ1-2, with 7 nucleotides matching TRBD1. V gave up 2 bases and J gave up 8 bases; unmatched junction bases: 11. The length of the CDR3 is 15 residues. CDR1 MNHNY and CDR2 SVGAGI come from the germline V gene (reference sequence). This CDR3 reads CASSYPSEDRRGYTF. CDR3 in DNA: TGTGCCAGCAGTTACCCGAGCGAGGACAGGCGAGGCTACACCTTC.

This clone appeared a few times. V is TRBV5-6 and J is TRBJ2-3, with 15 bases identical to TRBD2. CDR1 is SGHDT, CDR2 YYEEEE, per germline. This CDR3 contains 17 residues. V lost 4 bases, J lost 2 bases, and 5 bases stayed unmatched. The CDR3 DNA is TGTGCCAGCAGCGTAGGACTAGCGGGAGGGACCACAGATACGCAGTATTTT. This encodes CASSVGLAGGTTDTQYF.

The chain joins TRBV10-3 to TRBJ2-3; D is undetermined. Between the trimmed V and J ends, which lost 4 bases and 6 bases, there was a span of 8 bases. The CDR3 is 12 residues long. Germline CDR1 and CDR2: ENHRY and SYGVKD. The CDR3 spells CAISATEDTQYF. CDR3 nucleotide sequence: TGTGCCATCAGTGCCACAGAGGATACGCAGTATTTT.

This clone was observed a few times. This chain links TRBV6-2 or TRBV6-3 with TRBJ2-7; a weak D match, TRBD1 (6 bases). Trimming removed 3 bases from V and 5 bases from J, with 17 bases in between. There are 15 residues in the CDR3. Germline values: CDR1 MNHEY, CDR2 SVGEGT. The chain's CDR3 is CASSYPRTAVNEQYF. The CDR3 DNA reads TGTGCCAGCAGTTATCCCAGGACAGCAGTAAACGAGCAGTACTTC.

The chain recombines TRBV11-2 with TRBJ2-3, with 12 bases matching TRBD1. There are 15 residues in the CDR3. The J segment lost 6 bases and the V segment lost 4 bases, leaving 5 bases of the junction unmatched. Germline CDR1 SGHAT, CDR2 FQNNGV. The CDR3 here is CASSSGTGGVDTQYF. The DNA for the CDR3 is TGTGCCAGCAGCTCAGGGACAGGGGGCGTGGATACGCAGTATTTT.

This clone was found a few times. The chain employs TRBV19 and TRBJ1-3, with D tentatively TRBD1 (5 bases). The germline V gene encodes CDR1 LNHDA and CDR2 SQIVND (reference sequence). The CDR3 consists of 14 residues. V was shortened by 8 bases and J by 0 bases, with 11 bases between the two germline ends. In nucleotides, the CDR3 is TGTGCCAGTCAGGGCTATCTCTCTGGAAACACCATATATTTT. It codes for CASQGYLSGNTIYF.

The genes are TRBV7-9 and TRBJ1-6; 7 nucleotides line up with TRBD1. The CDR3 runs to 14 residues. Germline V lookup: CDR1 SEHNR, CDR2 FQNEAQ (reference sequence). The ends lost 7 bases at V and 7 bases at J; junction bases unmatched: 7. CDR3 coding DNA: TGTGCCAGCACCAAGGGACAGCAGAATTCACCCCTCCACTTT. It encodes CASTKGQQNSPLHF.

The gene calls are TRBV20-1 and TRBJ2-7, with 8 positions matching TRBD2. Germline V lookup: CDR1 DFQATT, CDR2 SNEGSKA (reference sequence). CDR3 length: 11 residues. V trimming: 3 bases; J trimming: 10 bases; junction bases outside the gene matches: 5. The CDR3 loop is CSASWGTSQYF. CDR3 DNA: TGCAGTGCTAGTTGGGGGACTAGTCAGTACTTC.

V gene TRBV3-1 (or the pseudogene TRBV3-2) combines with J gene TRBJ2-5, with 8 nucleotides matching TRBD1. The length of the CDR3 is 14 residues. CDR1 and CDR2 from the germline V gene are LGHDT and YNNKEL (reference sequence). Trimming took 2 bases from V and 5 from J; bases not matched to a gene: 4. CDR3 nucleotides: TGTGCCAGCAGCCAATCAGGGGGCAGGGAGACCCAGTACTTC. Translation: CASSQSGGRETQYF.

The chain employs TRBV5-1 and TRBJ2-2, with a tentative D call TRBD1 (5 bases). Trimming shortened V by 4 bases and J by 4 bases, and 20 bases separated the two germline ends. Germline values: CDR1 SGHRS, CDR2 YFSETQ. CDR3 length: 17 amino acids. Written as DNA, the CDR3 is TGCGCCAGCAGCGTATACAATTCAGGGATAAGCACCGGGGAGCTGTTTTTT. It codes for CASSVYNSGISTGELFF.

The rearrangement joins TRBV7-5 to TRBJ2-4; TRBD1 was called by the table and not checked on the DNA. TRBV7-5 is marked as a pseudogene. The CDR3 consists of 18 residues. The CDR3 region is CARRTIGTGKGAKNIQYF. The CDR3 region has the DNA TGTGCCAGACGGACCATCGGGACAGGGAAAGGGGCCAAAAACATTCAGTACTTC.

Comments on this clone: One end of the junction is discordant with germline, which a read error may explain. The chain links TRBV5-4 to TRBJ2-5, with D tentatively TRBD2 (8 bases). CDR3 length: 15 amino acids. From germline, CDR1 is SGHNT and CDR2 YYREEE (reference sequence). This CDR3 is CASSLGLGGGPGQDF. The CDR3 coding sequence is TGTGCCAGCAGCTTGGGATTGGGCGGGGGGCCTGGACAGGACTTC.

The V and J genes are TRBV7-8 and TRBJ2-3; D is unclear. The V end was cut by 5 bases, the J end by 8 bases, with 8 bases between. This CDR3 has 11 amino acids. From germline, CDR1 is SGHVS and CDR2 FQNEAQ. CDR3 in amino acids: CASSPLGTQYF. CDR3 coding DNA: TGTGCCAGCAGCCCCCTCGGTACGCAGTATTTT.

The V and J genes are TRBV6-2 or TRBV6-3 and TRBJ2-7, with a weak D call TRBD1 (5 bases). The germline V and J ends were trimmed by 7 bases and 2 bases, with 18 bases remaining between them. The CDR3 contains 15 residues. Germline loops: CDR1 MNHEY, CDR2 SVGEGT. CDR3 region: CASNPMPGNPYEQYF. For the CDR3, the DNA is TGTGCCAGCAACCCGATGCCAGGGAACCCCTACGAGCAGTACTTC.

The CDR3 DNA sequence: TGTGCCAGCAGCGATGCCCCTAGCTGGGGCTCCTACGAGCAGTACTTC. Protein product: CASSDAPSWGSYEQYF. V gene TRBV7-9 combines with J gene TRBJ2-7; tentatively, D is TRBD2 (5 bases). Per the germline V gene, CDR1 is SEHNR and CDR2 is FQNEAQ (reference sequence). With 5 bases removed from V and 0 bases from J, the gap between germline ends came to 17 bases. The CDR3 has 16 residues.